The 5 T cell receptor beta chains below were found in one sample sequenced in a study of OX40 agonist ivuxolimab in advanced cancers. Some clones are missing from TCRdb's copy, which holds only in-frame ones; the method was immunoSEQ multiplex PCR. Altogether tens of thousands of clones are present, approximately 80% being singletons, with the ten largest covering 20% to 25%. Material: CD4+ or CD8+ T cells sorted from blood, obtained in a trial of the OX40 agonist ivuxolimab. The receptors were gathered from an adult with an advanced solid tumor such as melanoma, head and neck, liver or kidney cancer.

The chain's CDR3 is CASSLGPGITDTQYF. The CDR3 DNA is TGTGCCAGCAGCTTAGGCCCAGGGATAACAGATACGCAGTATTTT. The chain employs TRBV7-3 and TRBJ2-3; D possibly corresponds to TRBD1 (5 bases). The CDR3 has 15 amino acids. Germline V lookup: CDR1 SGHTA, CDR2 FQGTGA. V was pared by 2 bases and J by 3 bases, with 12 bases between. Combining the CDR3 with reference TRBV7-3 and TRBJ2-3 gives the whole variable domain GAGVSQTPSNKVTEKGKYVELRCDPISGHTALYWYRQSLGQGPEFLIYFQGTGAADDSGLPNDRFFAVRPEGSVSTLKIQRTERGDSAVYLCASSLGPGITDTQYFGPGTRLTVL.

The V call is TRBV4-1, the J call TRBJ2-1; TRBD2 matches 7 bases. The germline V gene encodes CDR1 MGHRA and CDR2 YSYEKL. V shed 1 base and J 4 bases; nucleotides not matched to a gene: 4. There are 15 residues in the CDR3. Here the CDR3 reads CASSQVSGAYNEQFF. The CDR3 DNA reads as TGCGCCAGCAGCCAAGTGAGCGGGGCTTACAATGAGCAGTTCTTC.

The gene calls are TRBV5-4 and TRBJ2-7, with D maybe TRBD2 (6 bases). The length of the CDR3 is 11 residues. The V gene's germline CDR1 is SGHNT and CDR2 YYREEE (reference sequence). V shed 2 bases and J shed 7 bases, with 7 bases lying between them. DNA for the CDR3: TGTGCCAGCAGCTTCGGGGGTGAGCAGTACTTC. Translating gives CASSFGGEQYF.

The rearrangement links TRBV5-6 to TRBJ1-1, with D perhaps matching TRBD1 (5 bases). The CDR3 length is 14 residues. CDR1 and CDR2 (germline): SGHDT, YYEEEE. V was trimmed by 1 base and J by 1 base, leaving 8 bases between them. CDR3 sequence: CASSLMGPNTEAFF. CDR3 coding DNA: TGTGCCAGCAGCTTGATGGGGCCGAACACTGAAGCTTTCTTT.

V gene TRBV19 combines with J gene TRBJ1-1, with 8 bases fitting TRBD1. Trimming at V came to 5 bases and at J to 1 base, leaving 3 bases not matched to a gene. This CDR3 spans 14 amino acids. Germline assignment: CDR1 LNHDA and CDR2 SQIVND (reference sequence). CDR3 protein: CASSQGATNTEAFF. The CDR3, as DNA: TGTGCCAGTAGTCAGGGGGCGACGAACACTGAAGCTTTCTTT.